This T cell receptor beta chain was profiled in a study of OX40 agonist ivuxolimab in advanced cancers. Study at large: Patients with prior anti-PD-1, anti-PD-L1 or anti-CTLA-4 therapy were eligible; about 40% had some.

The V gene lost 5 bases and the J gene lost 0 bases, with 11 bases spanning the gap. The CDR3 totals 15 residues. Germline values: CDR1 LNHDA, CDR2 SQIVND (reference sequence). Profiling relied on immunoSEQ multiplex PCR, and the TCRdb table lists in-frame clones only, not all of them. Of 130,000 or so clones listed, about nine tenths are singletons. The sample consisted of CD4+ or CD8+ T cells sorted from blood, taken in a trial of the OX40 agonist ivuxolimab. V usage is TRBV19 and J usage is TRBJ1-5, with D maybe TRBD1 (5 bases). The clonotype originates from an adult with an advanced solid tumor such as melanoma, head and neck, liver or kidney cancer. CDR3: CASSSGGYSNQPQHF. CDR3 nucleotide sequence: TGTGCCAGTAGTTCGGGGGGTTATAGCAATCAGCCCCAGCATTTT.